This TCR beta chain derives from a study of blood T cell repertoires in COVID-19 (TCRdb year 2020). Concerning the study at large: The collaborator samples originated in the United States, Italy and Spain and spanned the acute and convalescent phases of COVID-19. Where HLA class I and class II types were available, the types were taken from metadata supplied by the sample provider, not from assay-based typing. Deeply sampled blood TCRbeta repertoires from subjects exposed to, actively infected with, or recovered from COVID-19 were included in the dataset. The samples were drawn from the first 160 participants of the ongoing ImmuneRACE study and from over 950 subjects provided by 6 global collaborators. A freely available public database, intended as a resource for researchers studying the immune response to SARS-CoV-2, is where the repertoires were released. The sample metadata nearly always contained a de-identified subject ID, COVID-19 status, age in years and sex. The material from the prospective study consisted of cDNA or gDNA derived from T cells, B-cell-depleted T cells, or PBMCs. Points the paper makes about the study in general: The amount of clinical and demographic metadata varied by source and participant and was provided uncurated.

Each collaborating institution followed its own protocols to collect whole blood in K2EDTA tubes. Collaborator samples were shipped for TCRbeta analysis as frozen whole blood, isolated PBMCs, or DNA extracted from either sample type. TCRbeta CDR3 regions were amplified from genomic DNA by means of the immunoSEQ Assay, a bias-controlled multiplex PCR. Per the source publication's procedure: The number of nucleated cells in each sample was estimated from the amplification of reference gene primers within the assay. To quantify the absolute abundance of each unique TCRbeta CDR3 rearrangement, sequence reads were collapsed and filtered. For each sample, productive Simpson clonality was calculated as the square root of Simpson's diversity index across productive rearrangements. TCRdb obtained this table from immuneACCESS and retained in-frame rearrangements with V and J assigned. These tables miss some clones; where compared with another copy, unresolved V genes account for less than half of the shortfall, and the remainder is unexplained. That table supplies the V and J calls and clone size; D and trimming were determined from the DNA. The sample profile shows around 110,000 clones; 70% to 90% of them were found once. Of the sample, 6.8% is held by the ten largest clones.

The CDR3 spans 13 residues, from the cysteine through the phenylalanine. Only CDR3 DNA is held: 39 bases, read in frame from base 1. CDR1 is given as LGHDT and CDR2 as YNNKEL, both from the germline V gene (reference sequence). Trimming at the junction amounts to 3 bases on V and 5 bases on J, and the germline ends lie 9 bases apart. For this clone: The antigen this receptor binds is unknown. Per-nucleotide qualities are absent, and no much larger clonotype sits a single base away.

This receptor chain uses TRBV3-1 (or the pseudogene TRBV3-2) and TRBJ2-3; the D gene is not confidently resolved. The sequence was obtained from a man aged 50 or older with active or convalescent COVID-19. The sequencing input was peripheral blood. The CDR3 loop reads CASSHPSGDTQYF. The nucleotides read TGTGCCAGCAGCCATCCCTCAGGAGATACGCAGTATTTT.